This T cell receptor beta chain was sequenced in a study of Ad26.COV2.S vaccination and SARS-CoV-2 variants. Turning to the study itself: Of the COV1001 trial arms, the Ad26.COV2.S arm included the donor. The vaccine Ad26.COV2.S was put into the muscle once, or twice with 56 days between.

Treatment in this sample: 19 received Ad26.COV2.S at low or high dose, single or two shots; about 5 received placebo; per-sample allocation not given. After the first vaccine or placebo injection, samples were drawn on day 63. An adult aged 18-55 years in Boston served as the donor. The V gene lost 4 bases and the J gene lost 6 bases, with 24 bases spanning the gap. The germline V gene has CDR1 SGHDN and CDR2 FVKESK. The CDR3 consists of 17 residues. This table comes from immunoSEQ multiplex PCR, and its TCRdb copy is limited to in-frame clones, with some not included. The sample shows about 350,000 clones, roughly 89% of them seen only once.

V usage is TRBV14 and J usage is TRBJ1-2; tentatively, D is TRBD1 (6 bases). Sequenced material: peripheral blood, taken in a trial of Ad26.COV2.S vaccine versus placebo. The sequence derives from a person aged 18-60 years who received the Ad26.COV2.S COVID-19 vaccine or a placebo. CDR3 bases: TGTGCCAGCAGCCCACAGGGATTGCGCCCGCAGGCTGATGGCTACACCTTC. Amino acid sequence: CASSPQGLRPQADGYTF.